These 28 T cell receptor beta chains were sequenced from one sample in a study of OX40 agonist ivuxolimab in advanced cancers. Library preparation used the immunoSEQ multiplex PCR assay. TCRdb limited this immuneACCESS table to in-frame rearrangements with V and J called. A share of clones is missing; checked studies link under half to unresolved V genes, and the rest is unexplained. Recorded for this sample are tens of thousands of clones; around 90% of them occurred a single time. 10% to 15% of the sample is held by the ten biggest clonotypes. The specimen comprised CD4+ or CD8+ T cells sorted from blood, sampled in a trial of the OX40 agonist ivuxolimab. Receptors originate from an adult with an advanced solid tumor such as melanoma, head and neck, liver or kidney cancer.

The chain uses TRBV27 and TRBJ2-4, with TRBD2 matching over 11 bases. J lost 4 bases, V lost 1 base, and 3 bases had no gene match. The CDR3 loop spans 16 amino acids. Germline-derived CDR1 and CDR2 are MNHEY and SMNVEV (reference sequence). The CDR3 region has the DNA TGTGCCAGCAGTTTATGGGCTAGCGGGGGGAAAAACATTCAGTACTTC. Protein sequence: CASSLWASGGKNIQYF.

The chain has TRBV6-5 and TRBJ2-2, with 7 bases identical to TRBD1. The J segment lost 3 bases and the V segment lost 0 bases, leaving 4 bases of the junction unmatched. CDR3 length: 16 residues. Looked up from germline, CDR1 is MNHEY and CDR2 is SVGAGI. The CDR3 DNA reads TGTGCCAGCAGTTACTCGACAGGGTGGGACACCGGGGAGCTGTTTTTT. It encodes CASSYSTGWDTGELFF.

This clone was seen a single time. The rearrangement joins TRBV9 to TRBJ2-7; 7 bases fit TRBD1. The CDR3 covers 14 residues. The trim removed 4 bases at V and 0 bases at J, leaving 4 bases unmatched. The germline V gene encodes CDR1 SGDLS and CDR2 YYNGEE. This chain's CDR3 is CASSPTGSSYEQYF. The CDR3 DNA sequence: TGTGCCAGCAGCCCGACAGGGAGCTCCTACGAGCAGTACTTC. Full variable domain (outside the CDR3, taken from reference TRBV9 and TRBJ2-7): DSGVTQTPKHLITATGQRVTLRCSPRSGDLSVYWYQQSLDQGLQFLIQYYNGEERAKGNILERFSAQQFPDLHSELNLSSLELGDSALYFCASSPTGSSYEQYFGPGTRLTVT.

The CDR3 sequence: CASTPTGIRTEAFF. In nucleotides, the CDR3 is TGTGCCAGCACCCCGACAGGAATCCGCACTGAAGCTTTCTTT. J is TRBJ1-1 and V is TRBV6-5; D might be TRBD1 (6 bases). Per germline, CDR1 MNHEY and CDR2 SVGAGI. This CDR3 has 14 amino acids. V lost 7 bases and J lost 4, with 16 bases in between.

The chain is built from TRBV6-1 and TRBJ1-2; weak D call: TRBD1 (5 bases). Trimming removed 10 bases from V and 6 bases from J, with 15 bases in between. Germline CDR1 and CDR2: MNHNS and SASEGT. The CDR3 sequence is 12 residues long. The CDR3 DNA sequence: TGTGCCACCGGGGCGCAGGCCCATGGCTACACCTTC. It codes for CATGAQAHGYTF.

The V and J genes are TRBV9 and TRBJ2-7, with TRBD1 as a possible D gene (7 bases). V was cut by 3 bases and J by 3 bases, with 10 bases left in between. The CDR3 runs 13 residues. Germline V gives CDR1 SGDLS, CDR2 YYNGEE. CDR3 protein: CASSAGDSYEQYF. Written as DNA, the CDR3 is TGTGCCAGCAGCGCGGGGGACAGCTACGAGCAGTACTTC.

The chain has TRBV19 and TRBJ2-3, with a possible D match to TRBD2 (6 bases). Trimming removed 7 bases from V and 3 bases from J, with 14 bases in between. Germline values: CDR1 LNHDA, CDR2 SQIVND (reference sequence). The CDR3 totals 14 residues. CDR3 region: CASTSGEGTDTQYF. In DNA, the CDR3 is TGTGCCAGTACATCGGGAGAAGGTACAGATACGCAGTATTTT.

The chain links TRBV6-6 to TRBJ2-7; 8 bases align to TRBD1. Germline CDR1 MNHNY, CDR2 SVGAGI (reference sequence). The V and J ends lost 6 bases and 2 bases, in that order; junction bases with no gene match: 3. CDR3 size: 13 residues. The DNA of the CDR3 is TGTGCCAGCAGATCGGACAGGGCCTACGAGCAGTACTTC. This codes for CASRSDRAYEQYF.

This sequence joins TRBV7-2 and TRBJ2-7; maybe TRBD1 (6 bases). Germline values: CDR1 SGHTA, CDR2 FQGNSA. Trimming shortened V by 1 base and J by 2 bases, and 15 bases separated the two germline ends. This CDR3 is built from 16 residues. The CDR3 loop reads CASSLDSTGFPYEQYF. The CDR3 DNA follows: TGTGCCAGCAGCTTAGATTCGACAGGATTCCCCTACGAGCAGTACTTC.

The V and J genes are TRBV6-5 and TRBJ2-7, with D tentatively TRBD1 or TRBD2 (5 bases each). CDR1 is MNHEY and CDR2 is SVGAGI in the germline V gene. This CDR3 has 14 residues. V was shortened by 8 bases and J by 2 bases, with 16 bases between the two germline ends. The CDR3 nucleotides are TGTGCCAGCTTTCCCTGGGACCGCCCCTACGAGCAGTACTTC. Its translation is CASFPWDRPYEQYF.

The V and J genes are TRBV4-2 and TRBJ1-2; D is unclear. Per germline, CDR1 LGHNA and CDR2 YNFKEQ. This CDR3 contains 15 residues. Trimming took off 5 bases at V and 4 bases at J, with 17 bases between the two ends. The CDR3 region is CASSSSGRAVYGYTF. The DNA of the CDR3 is TGTGCCAGCAGCTCAAGTGGGCGGGCAGTCTATGGCTACACCTTC.

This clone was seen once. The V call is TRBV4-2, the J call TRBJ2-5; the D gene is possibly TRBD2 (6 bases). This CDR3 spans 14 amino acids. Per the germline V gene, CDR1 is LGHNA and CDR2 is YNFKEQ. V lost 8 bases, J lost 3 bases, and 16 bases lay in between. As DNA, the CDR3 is TGTGCCAGCTCGCCGGAGGTAGCGGAAGAGACCCAGTACTTC. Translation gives CASSPEVAEETQYF.

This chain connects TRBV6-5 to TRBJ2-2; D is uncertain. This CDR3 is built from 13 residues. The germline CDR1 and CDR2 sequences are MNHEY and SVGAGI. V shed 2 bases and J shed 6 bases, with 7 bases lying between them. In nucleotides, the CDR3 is TGTGCCAGCAGTTACAAGGAATCCGGGGAGCTGTTTTTT. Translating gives CASSYKESGELFF.

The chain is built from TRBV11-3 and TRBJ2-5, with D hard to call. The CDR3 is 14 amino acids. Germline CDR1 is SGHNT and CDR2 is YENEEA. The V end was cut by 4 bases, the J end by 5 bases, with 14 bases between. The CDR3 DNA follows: TGTGCCAGCAGCTCTACGACATTTAGGGAGACCCAGTACTTC. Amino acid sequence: CASSSTTFRETQYF.

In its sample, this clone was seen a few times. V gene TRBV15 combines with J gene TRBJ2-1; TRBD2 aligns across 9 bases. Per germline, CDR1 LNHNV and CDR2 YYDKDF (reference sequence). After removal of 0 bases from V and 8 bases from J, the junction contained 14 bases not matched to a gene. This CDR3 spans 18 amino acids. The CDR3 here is CATSRDRIQLAGLDEQFF. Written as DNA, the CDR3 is TGTGCCACCAGCAGAGATCGGATACAGCTAGCGGGGTTGGATGAGCAGTTCTTC.

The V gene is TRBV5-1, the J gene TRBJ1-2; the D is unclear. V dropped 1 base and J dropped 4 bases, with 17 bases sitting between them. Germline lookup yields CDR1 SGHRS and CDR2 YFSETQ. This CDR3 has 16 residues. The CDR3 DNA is TGCGCCAGCAGCTTGAAGCGCTCACAGCTCCTCTATGGCTACACCTTC. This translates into CASSLKRSQLLYGYTF. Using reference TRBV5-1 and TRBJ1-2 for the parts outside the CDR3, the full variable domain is KAGVTQTPRYLIKTRGQQVTLSCSPISGHRSVSWYQQTPGQGLQFLFEYFSETQRNKGNFPGRFSGRQFSNSRSEMNVSTLELGDSALYLCASSLKRSQLLYGYTFGSGTRLTVV.

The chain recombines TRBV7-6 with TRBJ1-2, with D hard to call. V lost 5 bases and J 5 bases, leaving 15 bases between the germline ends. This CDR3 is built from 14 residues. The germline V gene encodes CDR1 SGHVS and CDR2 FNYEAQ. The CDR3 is CASSENGSPYGYTF. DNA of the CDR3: TGTGCCAGCAGCGAGAACGGGTCCCCTTATGGCTACACCTTC.

CDR3 amino acids: CAWSARVGYEQYF. The CDR3 DNA is TGTGCCTGGAGTGCCCGGGTGGGGTACGAGCAGTACTTC. The chain couples TRBV30 to TRBJ2-7; D gene ambiguous. The germline CDR1 and CDR2 sequences are GTSNPN and SVGIG (reference sequence). Between the trimmed V and J ends, which lost 1 base and 4 bases, there was a span of 11 bases. The CDR3 sequence is 13 residues long.

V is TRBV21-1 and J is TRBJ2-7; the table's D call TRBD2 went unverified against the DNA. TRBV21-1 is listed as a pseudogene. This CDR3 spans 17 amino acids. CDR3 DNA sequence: TGTGCCAGCAGCAAAGTAAGCAATGGCGGCCAAACCTACGAGCAGTACTTC. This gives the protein CASSKVSNGGQTYEQYF.

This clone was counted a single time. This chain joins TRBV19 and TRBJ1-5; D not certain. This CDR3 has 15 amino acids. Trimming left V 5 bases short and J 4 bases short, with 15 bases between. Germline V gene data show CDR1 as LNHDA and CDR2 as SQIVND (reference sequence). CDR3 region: CASSLGPMTNQPQHF. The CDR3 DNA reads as TGTGCCAGTAGTCTTGGACCAATGACAAATCAGCCCCAGCATTTT. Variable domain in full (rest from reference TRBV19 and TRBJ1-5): DGGITQSPKYLFRKEGQNVTLSCEQNLNHDAMYWYRQDPGQGLRLIYYSQIVNDFQKGDIAEGYSVSREKKESFPLTVTSAQKNPTAFYLCASSLGPMTNQPQHFGDGTRLSIL.

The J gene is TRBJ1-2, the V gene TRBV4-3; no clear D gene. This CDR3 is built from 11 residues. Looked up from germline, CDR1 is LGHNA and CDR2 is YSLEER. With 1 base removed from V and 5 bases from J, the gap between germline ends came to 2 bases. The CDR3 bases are TGCGCCAGCAGCCAAGGATATGGCTACACCTTC. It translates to CASSQGYGYTF.

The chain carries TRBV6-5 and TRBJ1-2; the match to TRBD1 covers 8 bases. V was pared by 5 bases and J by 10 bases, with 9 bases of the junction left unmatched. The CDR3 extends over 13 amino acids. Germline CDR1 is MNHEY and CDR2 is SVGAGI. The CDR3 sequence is CASSPSGTGDYTF. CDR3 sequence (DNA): TGTGCCAGCAGTCCCTCCGGGACAGGAGACTACACCTTC.

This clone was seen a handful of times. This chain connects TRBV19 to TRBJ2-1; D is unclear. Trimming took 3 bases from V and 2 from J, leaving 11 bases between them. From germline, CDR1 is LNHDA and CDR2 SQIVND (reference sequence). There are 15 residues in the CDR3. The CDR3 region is CASSIAEYPYNEQFF. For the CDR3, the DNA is TGTGCCAGTAGTATTGCAGAGTATCCCTACAATGAGCAGTTCTTC.

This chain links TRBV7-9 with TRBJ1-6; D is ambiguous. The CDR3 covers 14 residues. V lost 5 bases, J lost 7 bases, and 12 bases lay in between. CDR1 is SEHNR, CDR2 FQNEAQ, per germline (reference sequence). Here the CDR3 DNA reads TGTGCCAGCAGCCTCGGAGGAAAGAATTCACCCCTCCACTTT. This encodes CASSLGGKNSPLHF.

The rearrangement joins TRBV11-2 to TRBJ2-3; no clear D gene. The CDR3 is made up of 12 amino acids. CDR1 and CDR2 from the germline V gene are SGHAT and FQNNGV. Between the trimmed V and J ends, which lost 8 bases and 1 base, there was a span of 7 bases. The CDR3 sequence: CASRWGTDTQYF. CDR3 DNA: TGTGCCAGCCGCTGGGGCACAGATACGCAGTATTTT.

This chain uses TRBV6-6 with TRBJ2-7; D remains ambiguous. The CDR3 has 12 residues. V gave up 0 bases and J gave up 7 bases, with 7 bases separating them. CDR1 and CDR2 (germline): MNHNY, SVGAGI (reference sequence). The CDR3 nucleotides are TGTGCCAGCAGTTACTCCGACCGGGAGCAGTACTTC. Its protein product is CASSYSDREQYF.

The CDR3 sequence is CASSSPGREGISSYNEQFF. The CDR3 nucleotides are TGTGCCAGCAGCTCCCCGGGGCGGGAGGGCATAAGCTCCTACAATGAGCAGTTCTTC. V gene TRBV9 combines with J gene TRBJ2-1, with TRBD2 identical over 9 bases. The germline V gene encodes CDR1 SGDLS and CDR2 YYNGEE. The CDR3 totals 19 residues. V lost 4 bases and J lost 0; bases outside the gene matches: 14.

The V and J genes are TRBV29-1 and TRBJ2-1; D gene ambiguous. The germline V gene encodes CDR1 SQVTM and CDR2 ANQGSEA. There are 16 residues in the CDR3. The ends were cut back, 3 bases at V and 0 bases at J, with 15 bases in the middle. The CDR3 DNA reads TGCAGCGTTGATCCCTGGGTCAGTCTCTCCTACAATGAGCAGTTCTTC. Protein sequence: CSVDPWVSLSYNEQFF.